The clone carrying this T cell receptor (beta chain) came up a few times. Its antigen is still unknown. The germline gives CDR1 MDHEN, CDR2 SYDVKM. Deletions cut 7 bases from V and 10 bases from J, with 14 bases between. CDR3 length: 13 residues. Unique molecular identifiers were built into the TCRbeta library. TCRdb redid the calling of the PCR reads with MiXCR, one entry per CDR3 protein. The repertoire includes fewer than 350,000 distinct CDR3 sequences, roughly 8.2% of them detected once, and approximately 8.6% sits in the top ten. This entry is derived from a study of T-cell reconstitution after alpha-beta-depleted transplantation in children. Study conclusions and caveats: From newly produced T cells came most of the T-cell counts and diversity one year after transplant.

The receptor was isolated from a female patient aged 2-9 years who had a stem cell transplant for Fanconi anemia, so the T cells may come from the graft donor. This rearrangement joins TRBV28 to TRBJ1-6; TRBD1 is a possible D gene (5 bases). The sample was peripheral blood, taken 360 days after TCRalphabeta/CD19-depleted stem cell transplant. This CDR3 reads CASKPGLESPLHF. The CDR3 bases are TGTGCCAGCAAACCAGGGTTGGAGTCACCCCTCCACTTT. Looking up the rest from reference TRBV28 and TRBJ1-6 gives the full variable domain: DVKVTQSSRYLVKRTGEKVFLECVQDMDHENMFWYRQDPGLGLRLIYFSYDVKMKEKGDIPEGYSVSREKKERFSLILESASTNQTSMYLCASKPGLESPLHFGNGTRLTVT.